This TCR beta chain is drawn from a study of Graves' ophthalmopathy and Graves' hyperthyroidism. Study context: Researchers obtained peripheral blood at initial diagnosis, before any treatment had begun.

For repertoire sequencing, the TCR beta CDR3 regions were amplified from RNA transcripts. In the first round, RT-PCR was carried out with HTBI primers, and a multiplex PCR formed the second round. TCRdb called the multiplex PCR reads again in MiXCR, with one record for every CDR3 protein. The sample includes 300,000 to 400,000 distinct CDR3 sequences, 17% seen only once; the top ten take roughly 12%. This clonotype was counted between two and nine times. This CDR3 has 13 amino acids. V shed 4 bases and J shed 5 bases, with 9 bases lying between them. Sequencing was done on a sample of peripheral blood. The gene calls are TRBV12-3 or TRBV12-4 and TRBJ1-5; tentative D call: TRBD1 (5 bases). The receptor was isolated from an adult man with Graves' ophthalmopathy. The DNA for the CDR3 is TGTGCCAGCAGTTCAGGGCTTCATCAGCCCCAGCATTTT. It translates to CASSSGLHQPQHF.